The sequence of this T cell receptor beta chain was determined in a study of cytomegalovirus exposure and HLA in healthy donors. PCR employed 60 Vbeta and 13 Jbeta primers. Generated by immunoSEQ multiplex PCR, the TCRdb table keeps only in-frame clones and is missing some. Here the sample spans some 200,000 clones, 70% to 80% being singletons. Comment on this clone: The antigen remains undetermined.

Overall study results and limits: Sequencing depth roughly uniform across donors was assumed in presence/absence analyses. A later analysis linked more than 15,000 TCR beta sequences to HLA alleles at 0.05 false discovery rate. TCR beta V- and J-gene trimming was later associated with a missense DCLRE1C variant. Based on reports, TCR beta sequences accurately predicted HLA-A and HLA-B alleles for most subjects.

The sequencing input was PBMCs. The TCR originated in a girl aged 5-17 years in good health and CMV-seropositive.

This CDR3 is CASYRDKSSYEQYF. DNA of the CDR3: TGTGCCAGCTACCGGGACAAGAGCTCCTACGAGCAGTACTTC. The V gene is TRBV2, the J gene TRBJ2-7, with D perhaps matching TRBD1 (6 bases). The CDR3 extends over 14 amino acids. V was shortened by 8 bases and J by 0 bases, with 14 bases between the two germline ends. Germline V gene data show CDR1 as SNHLY and CDR2 as FYNNEI.